This TCR beta chain was identified during a study of blood T cell repertoires in COVID-19 (dated by TCRdb to the early 2020s). For the study in its entirety: Samples covering the acute and convalescent phases of COVID-19 were provided by collaborators in the United States, Italy and Spain. The prospective study material was composed of cDNA or gDNA derived from T cells, B-cell-depleted T cells, or PBMCs. Deeply sampled blood TCRbeta repertoires from subjects exposed to, actively infected with, or recovered from COVID-19 were included in the dataset. A freely available public database, intended as a resource for researchers studying the immune response to SARS-CoV-2, is where the repertoires were released. The samples were drawn from two sources: the first 160 participants of the ongoing ImmuneRACE study, and 950 to 1,500 subjects contributed by 6 global collaborators. A de-identified subject ID, COVID-19 status, age in years and sex were almost always included in the sample metadata. HLA class I and class II types, where available, came from metadata supplied by the sample provider rather than from assay-based typing.

TCRbeta CDR3 regions were amplified from genomic DNA using the immunoSEQ Assay, a bias-controlled multiplex PCR. From the authors' description of their analysis: The number of nucleated cells in each sample was estimated from the amplification of reference gene primers within the assay. To quantify the absolute abundance of each unique TCRbeta CDR3 rearrangement, sequence reads were collapsed and filtered. For each sample, productive Simpson clonality was calculated by taking the square root of Simpson's diversity index across productive rearrangements. In its TCRdb copy, this immuneACCESS table keeps in-frame sequences only and misses some clones. Where compared with another copy, unresolved V genes explain less than half of these, and the others have no known cause. That table gives V, J and clone size, and the DNA gave D and trimming. Here the sample has more than 200,000 clones; about 88% occur a single time. The ten largest clones capture 1.5% to 2% of the sample.

CDR1 and CDR2 are read off the germline V gene as MNHEY and SVGEGT. The junction carries 14 bases between V and J, which are trimmed by 6 bases and 5 bases respectively. The CDR3 holds 14 amino acids from the cysteine to the phenylalanine. CDR3 DNA only is kept here, 42 bases in frame from base 1. Broad study findings and their caveats: Clinical and demographic metadata were provided uncurated, with the amount varying by source and participant.

With regard to this clone: Its binding antigen is unknown. No base quality values were provided; no much bigger clone lies one nucleotide off.

Whole blood was collected in K2EDTA tubes by collaborating institutions according to the institutions' own protocols. Collaborator samples were shipped for TCRbeta analysis as frozen whole blood, isolated PBMCs, or DNA extracted from either sample type. The sequence derives from a man under 40 with active or convalescent COVID-19. Specimen: peripheral blood. Recombination connected TRBV6-2 or TRBV6-3 to TRBJ1-5; TRBD1 is a possible D gene, resting on 6 matching bases. This receptor has the CDR3 CASSPDRLHQPQHF. The nucleotide sequence reads as follows: TGTGCCAGCAGCCCCGACAGGTTGCATCAGCCCCAGCATTTT.